Detailed here is one T cell receptor (beta chain). The antigen is not known. The PCR had 60 Vbeta and 13 Jbeta primers. TCRdb's table, derived via immunoSEQ multiplex PCR, lists solely in-frame clones and lacks some. The sample includes about 160,000 clones, 70% of them seen just once. V lost 0 bases and J lost 9, with 12 bases in between. This CDR3 has 14 amino acids. Germline V CDR1 and CDR2: MGHRA, YSYEKL. This sample was taken from a study of cytomegalovirus exposure and HLA in healthy donors. Study summary: From 170 million or so T cells, an earlier analysis saw approximately 110 million unique TCR beta sequences. Study-level points and caveats: Indistinguishable V segments, including TRBV6-2 and TRBV6-3, were excluded. Most subjects' HLA-A and HLA-B alleles were reportedly predicted from TCR beta sequences.

The receptor comes from a man between 18 and 29 years old in good health and CMV-seropositive. The sample was PBMCs. The chain combines TRBV4-1 with TRBJ2-1; tentatively, D is TRBD2 (5 bases). The DNA of the CDR3 is TGCGCCAGCAGCCAAGAATGGGAAGCGGCTGAGCAGTTCTTC. It codes for CASSQEWEAAEQFF.